A selection of T cell receptor beta chains follows, all from one sample in a study of OX40 agonist ivuxolimab in advanced cancers. Sequencing used immunoSEQ multiplex PCR; TCRdb keeps in-frame clones, though not all of them. The sample records around 33,000 clones, 85% to 95% being singletons. Sequences were derived from CD4+ or CD8+ T cells sorted from blood, sampled in a trial of the OX40 agonist ivuxolimab. Source of these receptors: an adult with an advanced solid tumor such as melanoma, head and neck, liver or kidney cancer. The CDR3 runs from the conserved cysteine through the conserved F or W. The D gene is left open where the match is weak. Expanded clones get a size class; other rows say once, few or many, or leave the size out.

v_gene,j_gene,d_gene,abundance,CDR3nt,CDR3aa
TRBV10-1,TRBJ2-5,.,.,TGCGCCAGCAGTCGGACTGAGGGAGAGACCCAGTACTTC,CASSRTEGETQYF
TRBV4-3,TRBJ2-1,TRBD2,.,TGCGCCAGCAGCCAAGATATGACTAGCGGTTACGATGAGCAGTTCTTC,CASSQDMTSGYDEQFF
TRBV5-1,TRBJ2-7,.,.,TGCGCCAGCAGCGGCGATACCGCAGCCTACGAGCAGTACTTC,CASSGDTAAYEQYF
TRBV28,TRBJ1-5,.,.,TGTGCCAGCAGTTTATCGAGTGCTTTTGCCCAGCATTTT,CASSLSSAFAQHF
TRBV5-6,TRBJ1-3,.,.,TGTGCCAGCAGCTTGTACGCATCCTCTGGAAACACCATATATTTT,CASSLYASSGNTIYF
TRBV19,TRBJ2-2,TRBD2,.,TGTGCCACCAGAACGGCGGGAGGAACGAACACCGGGGAGCTGTTTTTT,CATRTAGGTNTGELFF
TRBV29-1,TRBJ2-7,TRBD1,.,TGCAGCGTTGAGACAGGGGGATATTACGAGCAGTACTTC,CSVETGGYYEQYF
TRBV5-1,TRBJ2-5,TRBD1,.,TGCGCCAGCAGCTTGGAGCCTGGGACAGGGGGTGTCCAGTACTTC,CASSLEPGTGGVQYF
TRBV7-2,TRBJ2-5,.,once,TGTGCCAGCAGCCCTAAAGAGACCCAGTACTTC,CASSPKETQYF
TRBV4-1,TRBJ2-7,.,.,TGCGCCAGCAGCACCCAGGTAGCTTCCTACGAGCAGTACTTC,CASSTQVASYEQYF
TRBV5-5,TRBJ2-3,TRBD2,.,TGTGCCAGCAGCCTAGGGGCGCGGGAGTTGGATACGCAGTATTTT,CASSLGARELDTQYF
TRBV9,TRBJ2-7,.,.,TGTGCCAGCAGTCCCGGGTCAAGATACGAGCAGTACTTC,CASSPGSRYEQYF
TRBV7-2,TRBJ1-5,.,.,TGTGCCAGCAGCTTAGACGGCAATCAGCCCCAGCATTTT,CASSLDGNQPQHF
TRBV2,TRBJ1-2,.,once,TGTGCCAGCAGGAGGGAGATGGTCTATGGCTACACCTTC,CASRREMVYGYTF
TRBV18,TRBJ2-3,.,.,TGTGCCAGCTCACCACTGGCGGGGGCGGTGCGTACCACAGATACGCAGTATTTT,CASSPLAGAVRTTDTQYF